The 28 T cell receptor beta chains in this list originate from one sample, sequenced in a study of spatial heterogeneity in lung cancer. TCRdb itself ran the 5' RACE reads through MiXCR, one entry per CDR3 protein. The sample shows more than 40,000 distinct CDR3 sequences, approximately 22% of them seen only once. Time point of the sample: blood at routine non-recurrence follow-up after resection. Sequenced here: PBMCs, sampled at follow-up. Receptors were obtained from a female donor with early-stage non-small cell lung cancer.

In its sample, this clonotype was seen a few times. This chain links TRBV5-4 with TRBJ2-1; 9 positions match TRBD2. Germline trimming cut 2 bases from V and 8 bases from J; bases unmatched to any gene: 2. Germline CDR1 SGHNT, CDR2 YYREEE (reference sequence). This CDR3 spans 13 amino acids. CDR3 DNA: TGTGCCAGCAGCTTTGGCGGGGGGGATGAGCAGTTCTTC. Its protein is CASSFGGGDEQFF.

This clonotype was detected many times. V gene TRBV29-1 combines with J gene TRBJ1-2, with 9 bases that match TRBD1. The germline V gene has CDR1 SQVTM and CDR2 ANQGSEA. This CDR3 contains 11 residues. The V and J ends lost 4 bases and 10 bases, in that order; junction bases with no gene match: 4. The CDR3 region is CSVGVQGAYTF. DNA of the CDR3: TGCAGCGTTGGGGTACAGGGGGCCTACACCTTC.

In its sample, this clonotype was seen many times. The chain uses TRBV9 and TRBJ1-2, with 7 nucleotides matching TRBD1. The CDR3 is made up of 15 amino acids. Trimming cost V 0 bases and J 5 bases; bases outside gene matches: 7. Germline V gene data show CDR1 as SGDLS and CDR2 as YYNGEE. The DNA of the CDR3 is TGTGCCAGCAGCGTAGACGTGACAGGGTCTTATGGCTACACCTTC. This encodes CASSVDVTGSYGYTF.

This clonotype has a handful of counts. The chain combines TRBV2 with TRBJ2-7; 7 bases agree with TRBD1. There are 15 residues in the CDR3. Germline V gene sequence: CDR1 SNHLY, CDR2 FYNNEI. V trimming: 4 bases; J trimming: 4 bases; junction bases outside the gene matches: 10. The CDR3 loop reads CASSARWGQRYEQYF. CDR3 nucleotides: TGTGCCAGCAGTGCGAGATGGGGACAGAGGTACGAGCAGTACTTC. Together with reference TRBV2 and TRBJ2-7, the CDR3 gives the full variable domain: EPEVTQTPSHQVTQMGQEVILRCVPISNHLYFYWYRQILGQKVEFLVSFYNNEISEKSEIFDDQFSVERPDGSNFTLKIRSTKLEDSAMYFCASSARWGQRYEQYFGPGTRLTVT.

This chain links TRBV6-1 with TRBJ2-3; possibly TRBD2 for D (5 bases). V lost 6 bases, J lost 9 bases, and 13 bases lay in between. CDR1 and CDR2 (germline): MNHNS, SASEGT. The CDR3 has 12 amino acids. The CDR3 nucleotides read TGTGCCAGCAGCGATGAAGCGGTCACGCAGTATTTT. As protein: CASSDEAVTQYF.

This clonotype was seen only a few times. J is TRBJ2-5 and V is TRBV7-9, with 7 nucleotides matching TRBD1. This CDR3 is built from 13 residues. Germline trimming cut 5 bases from V and 0 bases from J; bases unmatched to any gene: 0. Germline V gene sequence: CDR1 SEHNR, CDR2 FQNEAQ (reference sequence). CDR3 nucleotides: TGTGCCAGCAGCGGGACAGACCAAGAGACCCAGTACTTC. It translates to CASSGTDQETQYF.

This clonotype occurred many times. V is TRBV7-8 and J is TRBJ1-1; 9 bases are shared with TRBD1. Germline lookup yields CDR1 SGHVS and CDR2 FQNEAQ. CDR3 size: 15 residues. J was trimmed by 4 bases and V by 1 base; bases with no gene match: 4. The CDR3 region is CASSLGPTGGTEAFF. CDR3 sequence (DNA): TGTGCCAGCAGCTTAGGTCCGACAGGGGGCACTGAAGCTTTCTTT.

The chain recombines TRBV29-1 with TRBJ2-1; TRBD1 matches 9 bases. The CDR3 totals 15 residues. The germline gives CDR1 SQVTM, CDR2 ANQGSEA. J was trimmed by 2 bases and V by 4 bases; bases with no gene match: 6. The CDR3 reads CSVAKYRGPYNEQFF. CDR3 in DNA: TGCAGCGTTGCTAAATACAGGGGGCCCTACAATGAGCAGTTCTTC.

This clonotype was detected a few times. The rearrangement links TRBV30 to TRBJ2-2, with 10 bases aligning to TRBD2. The J segment lost 6 bases and the V segment lost 4 bases, leaving 5 bases of the junction unmatched. This CDR3 contains 14 residues. Germline-derived CDR1 and CDR2 are GTSNPN and SVGIG (reference sequence). DNA for the CDR3: TGTGCCTGGAAAAGCGGGAGGGGCCCCGGGGAGCTGTTTTTT. Protein: CAWKSGRGPGELFF.

This clonotype was observed a handful of times. The CDR3 loop is CALTGGRETQYF. The CDR3 coding sequence is TGTGCCCTGACAGGGGGCCGGGAGACCCAGTACTTC. The chain combines TRBV24-1 with TRBJ2-5; 10 nucleotides align to TRBD1. Germline lookup yields CDR1 KGHDR and CDR2 SFDVKD. J was trimmed by 5 bases and V by 12 bases; bases with no gene match: 5. There are 12 residues in the CDR3.

Concerning this clonotype: Just one base apart from a much larger clone, this may be a read error. CDR3 coding DNA: TGTGCCAGCAGCCTAAACTCGGGACTAGCGGGAGACAGCGAGCAGTACTTC. This gives the protein CASSLNSGLAGDSEQYF. V usage is TRBV7-2 and J usage is TRBJ2-7; 14 bases match TRBD2. V shed 5 bases, J shed 6 bases, and the junction held 12 bases outside the gene matches. CDR1 and CDR2 from the germline V gene are SGHTA and FQGNSA. The CDR3 has 17 amino acids.

This clonotype was seen at least ten times. CDR3 residues: CASSWDRVAGYTF. In nucleotides, the CDR3 is TGTGCCAGCAGCTGGGACAGGGTGGCCGGCTACACCTTC. The chain employs TRBV7-9 and TRBJ1-2; TRBD1 matches 9 bases. J gave up 8 bases and V 4 bases, and 5 bases lay outside the gene matches. Germline CDR1 and CDR2: SEHNR and FQNEAQ (reference sequence). There are 13 residues in the CDR3.

The chain joins TRBV10-3 to TRBJ2-3; possibly TRBD2 for D (5 bases). This CDR3 is built from 18 residues. The V and J ends lost 7 bases and 0 bases respectively, with 23 bases between them. Germline lookup yields CDR1 ENHRY and CDR2 SYGVKD. The CDR3 loop is CAITPRMGVEKSTDTQYF. CDR3 bases: TGTGCCATCACCCCCCGGATGGGAGTAGAAAAAAGCACAGATACGCAGTATTTT.

This clonotype has a handful of counts. The genes are TRBV6-4 and TRBJ2-1, with D maybe TRBD1 (6 bases). This CDR3 contains 11 residues. V dropped 7 bases and J dropped 15 bases, with 16 bases sitting between them. Germline-derived CDR1 and CDR2 are MRHNA and SNTAGT. The DNA for the CDR3 is TGTGCCAGCACTGCAGGGGTCCACTTGTTCTTC. Translation gives CASTAGVHLFF.

This rearrangement joins TRBV12-3 or TRBV12-4 to TRBJ2-1; the D is unclear. The CDR3 is made up of 16 amino acids. Trimming took 1 base from V and 2 from J, leaving 12 bases between them. CDR3 sequence (DNA): TGTGCCAGCAGTTTAGTACGTGGGGTTACCTACAATGAGCAGTTCTTC. Translation gives CASSLVRGVTYNEQFF.

This clonotype turned up a few times. The chain recombines TRBV15 with TRBJ1-5; unclear D gene. The CDR3 covers 17 residues. V shed 0 bases and J shed 0 bases, with 12 bases lying between them. The germline V gene encodes CDR1 LNHNV and CDR2 YYDKDF (reference sequence). Here the CDR3 reads CATSRDLAAISNQPQHF. In DNA form, the CDR3 reads TGTGCCACCAGCAGAGATCTGGCAGCGATTAGCAATCAGCCCCAGCATTTT.

This clonotype was recorded a few times. The chain carries TRBV5-4 and TRBJ2-1; no definite D call. Germline values: CDR1 SGHNT, CDR2 YYREEE (reference sequence). V lost 5 bases and J lost 2, with 17 bases in between. The CDR3 is 16 amino acids. The CDR3 DNA follows: TGTGCCAGCAGTCCTCAAGCAGGACCCGCCTACAATGAGCAGTTCTTC. It encodes CASSPQAGPAYNEQFF.

The genes are TRBV6-1 and TRBJ1-3; no firm D call. CDR1 is MNHNS and CDR2 is SASEGT in the germline V gene. V was clipped by 4 bases and J by 0 bases, with 7 bases between them. CDR3 length: 14 residues. In nucleotides, the CDR3 is TGTGCCAGCAGTGGGCTATACTCTGGAAACACCATATATTTT. It encodes CASSGLYSGNTIYF.

This clonotype has only one observation. A much larger clonotype is one base distant, so this may be a read error. The chain is built from TRBV7-2 and TRBJ2-7, with a possible D match to TRBD1 (5 bases). V dropped 5 bases and J dropped 4 bases, with 18 bases sitting between them. Germline V gene data show CDR1 as SGHTA and CDR2 as FQGNSA. CDR3 length equals 15 residues. The CDR3 DNA is TGTGCCAGCAGCCCTCAAGTTGACCAGGGTTACGAGCAGTACTTC. Translating it yields CASSPQVDQGYEQYF.

The sample holds a few counts of this clonotype. For the CDR3, the DNA is TGTGCCATCAGACAAGGGACTAGCGGCTACGAGCAGTACTTC. This sequence encodes CAIRQGTSGYEQYF. The chain combines TRBV10-3 with TRBJ2-7; 11 bases map to TRBD2. Germline-derived CDR1 and CDR2 are ENHRY and SYGVKD. V was clipped by 6 bases and J by 3 bases; unmatched bases: 4. This CDR3 region has 14 residues.

This clonotype was seen a few times. This chain links TRBV5-1 with TRBJ2-7; 7 bases agree with TRBD2. The trim removed 0 bases at V and 2 bases at J, leaving 5 bases unmatched. Germline lookup yields CDR1 SGHRS and CDR2 YFSETQ. The CDR3 contains 15 residues. The CDR3 DNA sequence: TGCGCCAGCAGCTTGGCCGGGGCGGGAGCCTACGAGCAGTACTTC. Encoded protein: CASSLAGAGAYEQYF.

The rearrangement joins TRBV7-2 to TRBJ1-6, with D tentatively TRBD1 (5 bases). V dropped 6 bases and J dropped 6 bases, with 18 bases sitting between them. Germline CDR1 is SGHTA and CDR2 is FQGNSA. This CDR3 is 16 amino acids long. CDR3 sequence reads: CASRWAGGTANSPLHF. The CDR3 region has the DNA TGTGCCAGCAGGTGGGCGGGGGGAACGGCTAATTCACCCCTCCACTTT.

This clonotype showed up many times. This chain's CDR3 is CASSRTGGTEAFF. The CDR3 DNA sequence: TGCGCCAGCAGCAGGACAGGGGGGACTGAAGCTTTCTTT. The genes are TRBV5-1 and TRBJ1-1; 10 nucleotides align to TRBD1. CDR1 and CDR2 from the germline V gene are SGHRS and YFSETQ. This CDR3 contains 13 residues. Germline trimming cut 4 bases from V and 5 bases from J; bases unmatched to any gene: 2.

This chain connects TRBV15 to TRBJ1-4; D not certain. V was trimmed by 0 bases and J by 0 bases, leaving 8 bases between them. Germline V gene data show CDR1 as LNHNV and CDR2 as YYDKDF (reference sequence). The CDR3 spans 16 residues. The CDR3 DNA sequence: TGTGCCACCAGCAGAGAACAGATCACAACTAATGAAAAACTGTTTTTT. Amino acids: CATSREQITTNEKLFF.

This clonotype was seen many times. This chain uses TRBV9 with TRBJ2-5; 13 positions match TRBD2. V gave up 2 bases and J gave up 5 bases; unmatched junction bases: 3. The CDR3 covers 15 residues. Germline V gene sequence: CDR1 SGDLS, CDR2 YYNGEE. The CDR3 loop reads CASSVGLAGIETQYF. CDR3 DNA sequence: TGTGCCAGCAGCGTGGGACTAGCGGGGATCGAGACCCAGTACTTC.

The chain is built from TRBV12-3 or TRBV12-4 and TRBJ1-1; TRBD1 might be the D (5 bases). The CDR3 has 15 amino acids. V was pared by 4 bases and J by 4 bases, with 16 bases between. CDR3 sequence: CASSWDPEKGTEAFF. The CDR3 nucleotides are TGTGCCAGCAGTTGGGACCCCGAAAAAGGCACTGAAGCTTTCTTT.

In this sample, this clonotype turned up many times. The chain is built from TRBV7-2 and TRBJ2-3; the D is unclear. This CDR3 comprises 11 residues. CDR1 is SGHTA and CDR2 is FQGNSA in the germline V gene. The V end was cut by 4 bases, the J end by 6 bases, with 5 bases between. CDR3: CASSSLDTQYF. DNA of the CDR3: TGTGCCAGCAGCTCTTTGGATACGCAGTATTTT.

The chain is built from TRBV7-9 and TRBJ1-1, with D possibly TRBD1 on 5 matching bases. This CDR3 has 14 residues. The V end lost 1 base, the J end lost 4 bases, and 10 bases lay between the germline ends. Germline lookup yields CDR1 SEHNR and CDR2 FQNEAQ (reference sequence). This CDR3 reads CASSLDRRGTEAFF. Written as DNA, the CDR3 is TGTGCCAGCAGCTTAGACAGGCGCGGCACTGAAGCTTTCTTT.